The clone carrying this T cell receptor beta chain was recorded only once. Antigen unknown. Unique molecular identifiers were present in the TCR beta cDNA libraries. Input of roughly 1 to 11 million T cells yielded roughly 530,000 cDNA molecules. TCRdb reprocessed the PCR reads via MiXCR and lists one record per CDR3 protein. Of about 680,000 distinct CDR3 sequences in the sample, approximately 59% were seen once. The data were taken from a study of post-analysis software for immune sequencing data. Study background: Disease trajectories encompassed relapsing-remitting, secondary progressive and progressive-relapsing multiple sclerosis. Findings of the study overall: Samples from one preparation batch, clustered by F measure, grouped strongly together. People with multiple sclerosis had a significantly lower normalized Chao1 diversity than controls did. The study found TRBV5-6, TRBV5-1 and TRBV20-1 among several TRBV segments more frequent in patients than controls.

Trimming stripped 3 bases from V and 4 bases from J, with 12 bases between. From germline, CDR1 is DFQATT and CDR2 SNEGSKA (reference sequence). The CDR3 is 13 residues long. V gene TRBV20-1 combines with J gene TRBJ1-2, with D perhaps matching TRBD1 (5 bases). Specimen: blood. The origin of this receptor is a girl aged 2 to 9 with multiple sclerosis. Here the CDR3 reads CSASLGVTYGYTF. CDR3 coding DNA: TGCAGTGCTAGTTTAGGGGTTACCTATGGCTACACCTTC.